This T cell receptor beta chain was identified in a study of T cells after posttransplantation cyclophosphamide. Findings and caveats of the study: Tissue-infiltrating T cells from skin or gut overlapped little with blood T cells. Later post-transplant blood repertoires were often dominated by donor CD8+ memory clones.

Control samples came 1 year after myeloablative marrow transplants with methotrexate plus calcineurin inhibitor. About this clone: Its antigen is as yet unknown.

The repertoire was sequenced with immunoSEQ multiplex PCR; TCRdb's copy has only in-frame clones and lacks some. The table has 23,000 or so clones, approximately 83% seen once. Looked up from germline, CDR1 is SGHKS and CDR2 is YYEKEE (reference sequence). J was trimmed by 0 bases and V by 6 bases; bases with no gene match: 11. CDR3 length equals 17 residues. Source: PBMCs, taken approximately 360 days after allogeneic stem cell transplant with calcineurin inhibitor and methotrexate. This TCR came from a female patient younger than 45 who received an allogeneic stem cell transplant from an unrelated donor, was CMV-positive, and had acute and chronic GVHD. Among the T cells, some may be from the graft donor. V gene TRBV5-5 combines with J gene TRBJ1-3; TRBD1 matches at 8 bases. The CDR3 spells CASNPTGVLGSGNTIYF. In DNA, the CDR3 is TGTGCCAGCAACCCGACAGGGGTATTAGGCTCTGGAAACACCATATATTTT.